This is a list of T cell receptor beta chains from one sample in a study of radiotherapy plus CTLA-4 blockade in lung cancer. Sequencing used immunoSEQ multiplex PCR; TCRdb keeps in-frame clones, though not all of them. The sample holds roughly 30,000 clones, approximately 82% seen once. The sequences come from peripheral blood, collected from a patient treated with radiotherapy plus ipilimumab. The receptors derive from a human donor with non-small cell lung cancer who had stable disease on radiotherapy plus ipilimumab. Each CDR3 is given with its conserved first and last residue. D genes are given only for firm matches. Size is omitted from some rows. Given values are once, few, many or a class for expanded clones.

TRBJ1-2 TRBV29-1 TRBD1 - TGCAGCGTTGAAGGTATACAGGGGGCTGTGGTTGGCTACACCTTC CSVEGIQGAVVGYTF
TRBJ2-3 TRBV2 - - TGTGCCAGCAGCGCCTCGGGGACAGATACGCAGTATTTT CASSASGTDTQYF
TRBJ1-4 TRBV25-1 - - TGTGCCAGCAGTGAACGGGGAGATGAAAAACTGTTTTTT CASSERGDEKLFF
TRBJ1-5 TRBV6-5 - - TGTGCCAGCAGTTTGAGCAGGGGCACCAATCAGCCCCAGCATTTT CASSLSRGTNQPQHF
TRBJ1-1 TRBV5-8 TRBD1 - TGTGCCAGCAGCTTGTACCTGGGACAGATGAACACTGAAGCTTTCTTT CASSLYLGQMNTEAFF
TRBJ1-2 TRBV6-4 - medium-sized TGTGCCAGCAGTGAAGGCGAAGCCTATGGCTACACCTTC CASSEGEAYGYTF
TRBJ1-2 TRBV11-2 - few TGTGCCAGCAGCCTCACCCCCGGGACCTATGGCTACACCTTC CASSLTPGTYGYTF
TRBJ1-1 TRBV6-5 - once TGTGCCAGCAGTTACTACAGGGAGTCTGAAGCTTTCTTT CASSYYRESEAFF
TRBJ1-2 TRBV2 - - TGTGCCAGCAGTGAGCTAAAACAGGGCCGGCGGAGGTATGGCTACACCTTC CASSELKQGRRRYGYTF
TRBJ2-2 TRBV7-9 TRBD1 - TGTGCCAGCAGCCTTTACCCGGACAGGGGGCACCACGGGGAGCTGTTTTTT CASSLYPDRGHHGELFF
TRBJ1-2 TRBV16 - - TGTGCCAGCAACCCTGGGATAAACTATGGCTACACCTTC CASNPGINYGYTF
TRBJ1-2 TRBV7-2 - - TGTGCCAGCAGCTTGGGACAACCTATGATGGGCTACACCTTC CASSLGQPMMGYTF
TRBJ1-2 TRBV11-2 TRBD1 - TGTGCCAGCAGCCCTATCTACAGGGGAGACTATGGCTACACCTTC CASSPIYRGDYGYTF
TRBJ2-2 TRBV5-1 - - TGCGCCAGCAGCTTGCGCGAGTTCACCGGGGAGCTGTTTTTT CASSLREFTGELFF
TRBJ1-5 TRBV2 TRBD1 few TGTGCCAGCAGGCCGACAGGGGGCAGCGCTCAGCCCCAGCATTTT CASRPTGGSAQPQHF
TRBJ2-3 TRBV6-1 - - TGTGCCAGCAGTGCGGGTCCATATACGCAGTATTTT CASSAGPYTQYF
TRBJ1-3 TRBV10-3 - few TGTGCCATCAAAGGGGCCGGGAGAGCCTCTGGAAACACCATATATTTT CAIKGAGRASGNTIYF
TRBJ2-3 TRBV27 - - TGTGCCAGCAGCTCAGAGGGGGATACGCAGTATTTT CASSSEGDTQYF
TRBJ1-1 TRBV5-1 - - TGCGCCAGCAGCTCCGGGCCCCCCGCCCAGCGAGCTTTCTTT CASSSGPPAQRAFF
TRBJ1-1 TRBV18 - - TGTGCCAGCTCACCAGGAGAGGGGAACACTGAAGCTTTCTTT CASSPGEGNTEAFF
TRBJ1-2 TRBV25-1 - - TGTGCCAGCAGTGAATCATCGGCGGCCAACTATGGCTACACCTTC CASSESSAANYGYTF
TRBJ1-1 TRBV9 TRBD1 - TGTGCCAGCAGCTCCCGACAGGGCCCCATGAACACTGAAGCTTTCTTT CASSSRQGPMNTEAFF
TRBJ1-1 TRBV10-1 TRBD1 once TGCGCCAGCAGTTCACGGGACAGCCAAGCTTTCTTT CASSSRDSQAFF
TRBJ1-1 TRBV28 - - TGTGCCAGCAGCCCATTCACAGGGAGACGAACTGAAGCTTTCTTT CASSPFTGRRTEAFF
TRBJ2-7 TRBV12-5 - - TGTGCTAGTGGTCGATCAGACGGGATCTACGAGCAGTACTTC CASGRSDGIYEQYF
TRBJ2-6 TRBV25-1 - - TGTGCCAGCAGTGAATATGGGGGGGCAGGATCTGGGGCCAACGTCCTGACTTTC CASSEYGGAGSGANVLTF
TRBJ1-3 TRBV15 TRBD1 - TGTGCCACCAGCGCCGGGACAGGGAGCGGAAACACCATATATTTT CATSAGTGSGNTIYF
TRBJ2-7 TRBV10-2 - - TGCGCCAGCAGTGAGTCGGGGCAGACAACCTACGAGCAGTACTTC CASSESGQTTYEQYF
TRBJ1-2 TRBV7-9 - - TGTGCCAGCAGCCAGGATCGGGGAGGCTACACCTTC CASSQDRGGYTF
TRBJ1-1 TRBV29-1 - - TGCAGCGTTGCCACCCTAGACAGGAGCACTGAAGCTTTCTTT CSVATLDRSTEAFF
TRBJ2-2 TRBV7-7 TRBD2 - TGTGCCAGCAGCTTTACTAGCGGGGGGGCCAGGACCGGGGAGCTGTTTTTT CASSFTSGGARTGELFF
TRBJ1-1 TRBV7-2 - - TGTGCCAGCAGCTTAGGTGTCATGAACACTGAAGCTTTCTTT CASSLGVMNTEAFF
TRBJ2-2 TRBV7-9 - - TGTGCCAGCAGCTTAGGTAGGGGAAGTTACCGGGAGCTGTTTTTT CASSLGRGSYRELFF
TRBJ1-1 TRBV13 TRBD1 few TGTGCCAGCAGCCAAGATTGGCAGGGGGCTTACATGAACACTGAAGCTTTCTTT CASSQDWQGAYMNTEAFF
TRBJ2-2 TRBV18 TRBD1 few TGTGCCAGCTCCCGACAGGGGGACACCGGGGAGCTGTTTTTT CASSRQGDTGELFF
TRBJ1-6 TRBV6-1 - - TGTGCCAGCAGTGATTACAGGCCCACCAAGAGCTCCTATAATTCACCCCTCCACTTT CASSDYRPTKSSYNSPLHF
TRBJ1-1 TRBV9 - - TGTGCCAGCAGCGTAGTCGGGACAACTTTGAACACTGAAGCTTTCTTT CASSVVGTTLNTEAFF